This paragraph covers one TCR beta chain sequence. In Seattle, patients joined the study during active infection and were tracked longitudinally. The data stem from a study of blood T cell repertoires in COVID-19. There are 13 residues in the CDR3. Trimming removed 7 bases at V and 4 bases at J, with 12 bases between. Looked up from germline, CDR1 is MNHNY and CDR2 is SVGAGI (reference sequence). The assay was immunoSEQ multiplex PCR, and TCRdb's table has in-frame clones only and misses some. Of around 370,000 clones listed, roughly 90% are singletons. This TCR was sampled from an older woman with COVID-19, enrolled during active disease. Specimen: peripheral blood. The J gene is TRBJ2-3, the V gene TRBV6-6; possible D gene TRBD1, 6 bases. The CDR3 DNA is TGTGCCAGCAATACAAGACAGGCAGATACGCAGTATTTT. This encodes CASNTRQADTQYF.